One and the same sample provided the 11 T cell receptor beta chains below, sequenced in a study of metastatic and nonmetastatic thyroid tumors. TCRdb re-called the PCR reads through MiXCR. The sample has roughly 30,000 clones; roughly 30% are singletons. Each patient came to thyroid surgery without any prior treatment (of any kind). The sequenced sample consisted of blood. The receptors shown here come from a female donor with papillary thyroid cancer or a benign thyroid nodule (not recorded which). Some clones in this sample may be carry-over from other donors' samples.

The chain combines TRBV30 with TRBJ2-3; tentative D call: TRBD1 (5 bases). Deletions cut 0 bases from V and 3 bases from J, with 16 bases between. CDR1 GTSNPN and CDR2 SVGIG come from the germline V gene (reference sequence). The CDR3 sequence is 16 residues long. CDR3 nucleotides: TGTGCCTGGAGTGTGGGTGGGGCAGGAAGGACAGATACGCAGTATTTT. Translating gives CAWSVGGAGRTDTQYF.

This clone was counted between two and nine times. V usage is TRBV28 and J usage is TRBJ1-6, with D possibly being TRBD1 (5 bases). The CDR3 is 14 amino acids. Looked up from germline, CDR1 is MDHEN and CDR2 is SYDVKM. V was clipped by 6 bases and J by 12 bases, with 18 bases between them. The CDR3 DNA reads TGTGCCAGCAGCTCGAGGGCAGGGAATAGACCCCTCCACTTT. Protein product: CASSSRAGNRPLHF. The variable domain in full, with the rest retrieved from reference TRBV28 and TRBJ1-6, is DVKVTQSSRYLVKRTGEKVFLECVQDMDHENMFWYRQDPGLGLRLIYFSYDVKMKEKGDIPEGYSVSREKKERFSLILESASTNQTSMYLCASSSRAGNRPLHFGNGTRLTVT.

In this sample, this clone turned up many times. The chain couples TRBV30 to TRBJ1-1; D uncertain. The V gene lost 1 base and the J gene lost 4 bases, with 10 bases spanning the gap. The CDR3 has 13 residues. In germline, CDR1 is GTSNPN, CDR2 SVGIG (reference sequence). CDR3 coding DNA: TGTGCCTGGAGTGGACAACTGCTCACTGAAGCTTTCTTT. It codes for CAWSGQLLTEAFF.

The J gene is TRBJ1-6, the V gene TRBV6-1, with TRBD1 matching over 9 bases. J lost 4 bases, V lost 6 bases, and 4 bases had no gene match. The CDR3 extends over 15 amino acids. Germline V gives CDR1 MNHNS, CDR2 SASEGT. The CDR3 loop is CASRQGARYNSPLHF. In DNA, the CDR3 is TGTGCCAGCAGACAGGGGGCCCGGTATAATTCACCCCTCCACTTT.

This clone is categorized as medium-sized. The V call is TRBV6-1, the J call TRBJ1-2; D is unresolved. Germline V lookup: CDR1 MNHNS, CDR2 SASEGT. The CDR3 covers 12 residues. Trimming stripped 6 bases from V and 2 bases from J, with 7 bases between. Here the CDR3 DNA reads TGTGCCAGCAGCGGACGCAACTATGGCTACACCTTC. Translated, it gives CASSGRNYGYTF.

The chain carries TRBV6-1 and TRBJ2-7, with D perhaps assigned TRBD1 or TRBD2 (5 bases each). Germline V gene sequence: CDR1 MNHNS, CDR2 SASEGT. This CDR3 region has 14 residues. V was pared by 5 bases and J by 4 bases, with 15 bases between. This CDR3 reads CASSPRYWGYEQYF. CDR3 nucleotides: TGTGCCAGCAGTCCACGTTACTGGGGGTACGAGCAGTACTTC.

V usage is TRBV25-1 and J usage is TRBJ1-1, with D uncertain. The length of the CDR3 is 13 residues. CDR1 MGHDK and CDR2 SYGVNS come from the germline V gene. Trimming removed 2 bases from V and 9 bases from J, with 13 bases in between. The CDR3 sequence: CASSEILGTKAFF. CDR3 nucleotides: TGTGCCAGCAGTGAAATCTTGGGCACGAAAGCTTTCTTT.

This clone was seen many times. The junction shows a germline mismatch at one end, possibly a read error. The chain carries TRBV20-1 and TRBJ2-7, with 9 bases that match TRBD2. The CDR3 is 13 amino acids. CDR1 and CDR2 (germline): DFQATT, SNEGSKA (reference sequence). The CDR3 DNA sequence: TGCGGTGCTACACTAGCGGGTACTAAAGAGCAGTACTTC. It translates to CGATLAGTKEQYF.

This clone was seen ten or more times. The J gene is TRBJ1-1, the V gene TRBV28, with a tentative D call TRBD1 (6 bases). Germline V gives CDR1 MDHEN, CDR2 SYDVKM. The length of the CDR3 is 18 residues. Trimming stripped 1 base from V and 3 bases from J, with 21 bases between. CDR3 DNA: TGTGCCAGCAGTTTATCAGGGGTGGTAATAGGCAGGGACACTGAAGCTTTCTTT. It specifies CASSLSGVVIGRDTEAFF.

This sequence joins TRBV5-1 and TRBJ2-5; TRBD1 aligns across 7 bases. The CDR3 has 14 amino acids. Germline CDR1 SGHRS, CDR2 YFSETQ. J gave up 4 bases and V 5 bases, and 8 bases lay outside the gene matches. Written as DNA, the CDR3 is TGCGCCAGCAGTAGAGGGGGCGAAACAGAGACCCAGTACTTC. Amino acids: CASSRGGETETQYF. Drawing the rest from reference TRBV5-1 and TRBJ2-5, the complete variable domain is KAGVTQTPRYLIKTRGQQVTLSCSPISGHRSVSWYQQTPGQGLQFLFEYFSETQRNKGNFPGRFSGRQFSNSRSEMNVSTLELGDSALYLCASSRGGETETQYFGPGTRLLVL.

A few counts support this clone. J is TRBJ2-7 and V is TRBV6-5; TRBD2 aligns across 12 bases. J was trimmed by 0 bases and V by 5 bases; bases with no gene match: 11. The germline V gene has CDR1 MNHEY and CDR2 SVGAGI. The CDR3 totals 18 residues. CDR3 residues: CASSPRTSGMMSSYEQYF. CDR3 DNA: TGTGCCAGCAGTCCCAGGACTAGCGGGATGATGAGCTCCTACGAGCAGTACTTC.